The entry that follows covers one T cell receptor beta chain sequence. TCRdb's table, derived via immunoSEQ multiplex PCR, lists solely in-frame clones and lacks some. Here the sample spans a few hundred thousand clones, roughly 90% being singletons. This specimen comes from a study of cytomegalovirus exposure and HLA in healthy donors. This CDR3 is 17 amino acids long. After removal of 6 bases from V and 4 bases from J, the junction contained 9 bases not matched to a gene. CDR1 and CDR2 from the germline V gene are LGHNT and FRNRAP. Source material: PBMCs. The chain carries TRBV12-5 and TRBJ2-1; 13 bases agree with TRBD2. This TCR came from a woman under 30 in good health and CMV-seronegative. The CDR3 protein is CASGRIGLAGDYNEQFF. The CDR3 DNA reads TGTGCTAGTGGCCGAATAGGACTAGCGGGAGATTACAATGAGCAGTTCTTC.